The sample holds one count of the clone carrying this T cell receptor beta chain. Participants, roughly 18 to 90 years old, spanned under 25 US areas. Each participant's cohort was designated according to participant-reported clinical history. Repertoires were generated with immunoSEQ multiplex PCR, while TCRdb's copy carries only in-frame clones and drops some. The sample includes around 200,000 clones, 80% to 90% of them seen just once. This sample is drawn from a study of blood T cell repertoires in COVID-19. Study-level background: The United States, Italy and Spain were the sources of the acute and convalescent COVID-19 samples.

The ends lost 4 bases at V and 4 bases at J; junction bases unmatched: 7. Germline values: CDR1 SGHRS, CDR2 YFSETQ. The CDR3 sequence is 15 residues long. Input material: PBMCs or T cells enriched from blood (not recorded which). The receptor comes from a woman aged 30 to 39 who had been exposed to COVID-19. The chain links TRBV5-1 to TRBJ1-5; 8 bases map to TRBD1. The CDR3 loop is CASSPTTGGNQPQHF. CDR3 DNA: TGCGCCAGCAGCCCAACTACAGGGGGAAATCAGCCCCAGCATTTT. The full variable domain, its missing parts supplied by reference TRBV5-1 and TRBJ1-5, is KAGVTQTPRYLIKTRGQQVTLSCSPISGHRSVSWYQQTPGQGLQFLFEYFSETQRNKGNFPGRFSGRQFSNSRSEMNVSTLELGDSALYLCASSPTTGGNQPQHFGDGTRLSIL.